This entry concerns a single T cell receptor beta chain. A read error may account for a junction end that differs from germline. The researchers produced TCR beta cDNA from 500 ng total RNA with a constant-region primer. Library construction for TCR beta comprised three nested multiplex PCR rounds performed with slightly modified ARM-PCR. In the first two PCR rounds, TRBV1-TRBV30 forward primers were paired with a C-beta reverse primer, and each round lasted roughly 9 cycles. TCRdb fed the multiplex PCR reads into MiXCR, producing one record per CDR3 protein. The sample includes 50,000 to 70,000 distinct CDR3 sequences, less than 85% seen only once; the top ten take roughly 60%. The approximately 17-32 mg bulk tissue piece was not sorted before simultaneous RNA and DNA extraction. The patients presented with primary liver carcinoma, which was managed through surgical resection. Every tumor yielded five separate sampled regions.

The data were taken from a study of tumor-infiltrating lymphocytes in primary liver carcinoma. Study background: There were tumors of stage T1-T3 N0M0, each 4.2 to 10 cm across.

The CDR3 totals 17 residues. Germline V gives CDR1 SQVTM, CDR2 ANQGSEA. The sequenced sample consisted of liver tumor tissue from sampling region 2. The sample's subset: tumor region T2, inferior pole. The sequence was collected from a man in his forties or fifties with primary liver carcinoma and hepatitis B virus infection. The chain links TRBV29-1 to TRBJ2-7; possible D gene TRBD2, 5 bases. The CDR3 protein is CSVLGGSGMRSSYEQYF. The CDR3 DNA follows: TGCAGCGTTTTAGGTGGTTCGGGAATGAGGAGCTCCTACGAGCAGTATTTC.